This TCR beta chain was sequenced for a study of blood T cell repertoires in COVID-19. Measured with immunoSEQ multiplex PCR; TCRdb has only the in-frame clones, and not every one. Counted here are hundreds of thousands of clones, approximately 90% occurring once; the ten biggest clones make up around 6.5%. V lost 4 bases to trimming and J lost 6 bases, with 25 bases between them. CDR1 LGHNA and CDR2 YSLEER come from the germline V gene. The CDR3 contains 17 residues. The table lists this clone with a count of one. The receptor comes from a woman younger than 45 with COVID-19, enrolled during active disease. Material for sequencing was peripheral blood. This chain links TRBV4-3 with TRBJ2-7, with D possibly matching TRBD1 (7 bases). The CDR3 loop reads CASSPADRALNGGEQYF. The CDR3 bases are TGCGCCAGCAGCCCCGCTGACAGGGCGCTCAACGGGGGCGAGCAGTACTTC.